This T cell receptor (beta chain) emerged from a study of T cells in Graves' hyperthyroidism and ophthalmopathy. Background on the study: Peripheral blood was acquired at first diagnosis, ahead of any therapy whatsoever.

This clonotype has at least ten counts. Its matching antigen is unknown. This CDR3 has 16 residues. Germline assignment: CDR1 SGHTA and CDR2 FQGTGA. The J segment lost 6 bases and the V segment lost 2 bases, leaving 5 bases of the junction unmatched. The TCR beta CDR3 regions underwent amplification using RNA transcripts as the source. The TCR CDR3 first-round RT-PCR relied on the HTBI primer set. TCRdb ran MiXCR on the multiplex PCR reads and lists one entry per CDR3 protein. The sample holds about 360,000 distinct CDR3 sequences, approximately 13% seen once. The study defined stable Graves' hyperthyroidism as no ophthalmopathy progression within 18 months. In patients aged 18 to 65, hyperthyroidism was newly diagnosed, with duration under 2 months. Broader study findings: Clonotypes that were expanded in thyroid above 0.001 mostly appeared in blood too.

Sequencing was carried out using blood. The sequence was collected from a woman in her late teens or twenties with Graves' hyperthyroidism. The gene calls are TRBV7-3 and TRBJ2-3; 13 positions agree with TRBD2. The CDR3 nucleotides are TGTGCCAGCAGCTTAGGACTAGCGGGGGTCGTGGATACGCAGTATTTT. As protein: CASSLGLAGVVDTQYF.